This T cell receptor (beta chain) was documented in a study of cytomegalovirus exposure and HLA in healthy donors. Regarding the study as a whole: TCR sequences were mostly rare, though some public TCRs occurred in many donors. TRBV6-2, TRBV6-3 and other indistinguishable V segments were excluded.

Primers included in the PCR were 60 Vbeta and 13 Jbeta primers. Clones were sequenced by immunoSEQ multiplex PCR, and TCRdb holds only the in-frame ones, with some missing. Of under 200,000 clones in the sample, 84% are singletons; the top ten hold 0.35% to 0.4%. This CDR3 comprises 15 residues. Germline CDR1 is WNHNN and CDR2 is SYGVQD (reference sequence). The V gene lost 0 bases and the J gene lost 3 bases, with 10 bases spanning the gap. A note on this clone: Its antigen is undetermined.

Those who donated were healthy bone marrow donors. At sampling all donors were nominally healthy, likely with unrecorded immune exposures. The TCR originated in a boy aged 2 to 10 in good health and CMV-seronegative. The specimen was PBMCs. The chain carries TRBV10-1 and TRBJ2-3; D is unclear. The CDR3 bases are TGCGCCAGCAGTGAGTCGGCTCGATCGACAGATACGCAGTATTTT. This codes for CASSESARSTDTQYF.